Below are 13 T cell receptor beta chains sequenced from a single sample in a study of early T cells in non-severe SARS-CoV-2 infection. Each CDR3 protein gets one entry after TCRdb re-called the 5' RACE reads with MiXCR. The repertoire includes approximately 76,000 distinct CDR3 sequences, around 15% of them detected once, and 3% to 3.5% sits in the top ten. Sequencing was done on a sample of whole blood. These receptors originate from an adult who was a healthcare worker with PCR-confirmed SARS-CoV-2 infection or an uninfected control (not recorded which).

The J gene is TRBJ2-3, the V gene TRBV20-1; D may be TRBD2 (5 bases). From germline, CDR1 is DFQATT and CDR2 SNEGSKA (reference sequence). V shed 3 bases and J shed 1 base, with 17 bases lying between them. The CDR3 covers 16 residues. As DNA, the CDR3 is TGCAGTGCTAGGTCGCGGGTAGGGCAAGGCACAGATACGCAGTATTTT. Translated: CSARSRVGQGTDTQYF.

This rearrangement joins TRBV12-3 or TRBV12-4 to TRBJ2-6; no definite D call. The ends were cut back, 2 bases at V and 0 bases at J, with 2 bases in the middle. CDR3 length: 14 amino acids. CDR3 sequence (DNA): TGTGCCAGCAGTTTACTCTCTGGGGCCAACGTCCTGACTTTC. As protein: CASSLLSGANVLTF.

This clonotype appeared a few times. The V and J genes are TRBV29-1 and TRBJ2-5, with D uncertain. V was pared by 1 base and J by 0 bases, with 6 bases between. Per the germline V gene, CDR1 is SQVTM and CDR2 is ANQGSEA. The CDR3 runs to 13 residues. The CDR3 bases are TGCAGCGTTGAAGCTACGGACCAAGAGACCCAGTACTTC. Its translation: CSVEATDQETQYF.

The chain recombines TRBV29-1 with TRBJ2-1, with a tentative D call TRBD2 (6 bases). The germline gives CDR1 SQVTM, CDR2 ANQGSEA. Trimming shortened V by 4 bases and J by 4 bases, and 11 bases separated the two germline ends. This CDR3 spans 13 amino acids. CDR3 protein: CSVGLDSYNEQFF. In DNA form, the CDR3 reads TGCAGCGTTGGACTAGATTCGTACAATGAGCAGTTCTTC.

This clonotype was counted at least ten times. The chain recombines TRBV6-4 with TRBJ2-1; 9 bases are shared with TRBD2. The length of the CDR3 is 15 residues. Germline loops: CDR1 MRHNA, CDR2 SNTAGT. V lost 4 bases, J lost 2 bases, and 3 bases stayed unmatched. The CDR3 here is CASSVAGDPYNEQFF. The CDR3 coding sequence is TGTGCCAGCAGTGTAGCGGGGGACCCCTACAATGAGCAGTTCTTC.

This clonotype occurred a few times. The chain employs TRBV7-9 and TRBJ1-5; 7 bases match TRBD1. The CDR3 contains 13 residues. Germline loops: CDR1 SEHNR, CDR2 FQNEAQ (reference sequence). V was pared by 5 bases and J by 7 bases, with 5 bases of the junction left unmatched. The CDR3 nucleotides read TGTGCCAGCAGCAACGACAGGGTGCAGCCCCAGCATTTT. This translates into CASSNDRVQPQHF.

This clonotype has ten or more counts. The chain employs TRBV4-1 and TRBJ2-2; D remains ambiguous. V was pared by 0 bases and J by 7 bases, with 9 bases between. The CDR3 is 14 amino acids. Germline V CDR1 and CDR2: MGHRA, YSYEKL. As DNA, the CDR3 is TGCGCCAGCAGCCAAGATTTTTACAGCGGGGAGCTGTTTTTT. As protein: CASSQDFYSGELFF.

This clonotype was counted at least ten times. The rearrangement joins TRBV6-6 to TRBJ2-1; no firm D call. Trimming pared 5 bases from V and 4 bases from J, leaving 6 bases between. CDR1 and CDR2 (germline): MNHNY, SVGAGI (reference sequence). This CDR3 region has 12 residues. For the CDR3, the DNA is TGTGCCAGCAGTCCCCTTTACAATGAGCAGTTCTTC. Protein sequence: CASSPLYNEQFF.

A few counts support this clonotype. This chain uses TRBV12-3 or TRBV12-4 with TRBJ2-2, with a possible D match to TRBD1 (6 bases). This CDR3 has 13 residues. V was cut by 5 bases and J by 7 bases, with 11 bases left in between. CDR3 loop: CASSPGQNGELFF. CDR3 coding DNA: TGTGCCAGCAGTCCTGGACAGAACGGGGAGCTGTTTTTT.

The chain links TRBV2 to TRBJ2-3, with D uncertain. This CDR3 has 15 amino acids. The germline V gene has CDR1 SNHLY and CDR2 FYNNEI. The germline V and J ends were trimmed by 4 bases and 1 base, with 12 bases remaining between them. The CDR3 region has the DNA TGTGCCAGCAGTGGGACGGGTTCTGGCACAGATACGCAGTATTTT. It translates to CASSGTGSGTDTQYF.

J is TRBJ2-7 and V is TRBV11-2; no firm D call. The germline CDR1 and CDR2 sequences are SGHAT and FQNNGV. The germline V and J ends were trimmed by 5 bases and 3 bases, with 14 bases remaining between them. The CDR3 length is 14 residues. CDR3 residues: CASSPRSLVYEQYF. DNA of the CDR3: TGTGCCAGCAGCCCCCGATCTCTGGTCTACGAGCAGTACTTC. The complete variable domain, with remaining parts taken from reference TRBV11-2 and TRBJ2-7, reads EAGVAQSPRYKIIEKRQSVAFWCNPISGHATLYWYQQILGQGPKLLIQFQNNGVVDDSQLPKDRFSAERLKGVDSTLKIQPAKLEDSAVYLCASSPRSLVYEQYFGPGTRLTVT.

This clonotype was seen repeatedly, ten times or more. The CDR3 DNA is TGTGCCAGTAGTATCGGGACAGGGGAACAGCCCCAGCATTTT. Translating gives CASSIGTGEQPQHF. The chain recombines TRBV19 with TRBJ1-5, with TRBD1 identical over 10 bases. The length of the CDR3 is 14 residues. In germline, CDR1 is LNHDA, CDR2 SQIVND (reference sequence). V dropped 3 bases and J dropped 7; count of bases not matched to a gene: 3.

The chain is built from TRBV11-1 and TRBJ1-1, with 7 bases lining up with TRBD1. The V gene end was trimmed by 4 bases and the J gene end by 1 base; junction bases not matched to a gene: 6. Germline CDR1 is SGHAT and CDR2 is FQDESV (reference sequence). There are 15 residues in the CDR3. The CDR3 coding sequence is TGTGCCAGCAGCTCCACCAGGGGGGCGAACACTGAAGCTTTCTTT. It encodes CASSSTRGANTEAFF.